This is a list of T cell receptor beta chains from one sample in a study of vaccination effects on CD4 cells after COVID-19. Assay used: immunoSEQ multiplex PCR; TCRdb lists only in-frame clones, some missing. The repertoire has roughly 30,000 clones, 70% to 75% of them found once; the top ten carry 14% to 15%. No antigen has been identified for these receptors. Material: CD4+ T cells from PBMCs cultured without peptide, obtained after COVID-19 vaccination. The receptors come from a human donor who received a COVID-19 vaccine. Both conserved end residues are part of each CDR3.

TRBV9,CASSQIGQGRSRGEQFF
TRBV10-3,CAIRRDNSYNSPLHF
TRBV6-6,CASSLGGRADTQYF
TRBV7-9,CASSLALAGQPQHF
TRBV6-2/TRBV6-3,CASSTHRRTFYEQYF
TRBV2,CASSPPFTDTQYF
TRBV30,CAWSERVGELFF
TRBV7-8,CASSTGTVKETQYF
TRBV19,CASSPQHRGPSYYEQYF
TRBV29-1,CSVSMGFTDTQYF
TRBV20-1,CSASTRGKYEQYF
TRBV20-1,CSAGGQVYEQYF
TRBV2,CASRGSVPGELFF
TRBV9,CASSVAGTVYEQYF
TRBV18,CASSPRGEGEQYF
TRBV28,CASSFPSGGETQYF
TRBV30,CAWSRSEKLFF
TRBV7-9,CASSLGTSGRRADTQYF
TRBV29-1,CSVGQGAEEKLFF
TRBV2,CASGLAGATGELFF
TRBV13,CASSRKGAGELFF
TRBV6-5,CASGGSGNTIYF
TRBV28,CASSSPGRAGYTDTQYF
TRBV6-2/TRBV6-3,CASSLMEGIGEQYF
TRBV5-6,CASSLFLAGGYNEQFF
TRBV7-2,CASSPGTGYSNQPQHF
TRBV10-3,CAITGTGGEEQYF
TRBV14,CASSQELVGTVEQYF
TRBV5-6,CASSLPVNTEAFF
TRBV28,CASSPRRAVLNSPLHF
TRBV2,CASTRGQLGGLNQPQHF
TRBV6-5,CASTTGTSPYEQYF
TRBV5-1,CASSPAAGGPGEQFF
TRBV21-1,CKAGEREKLFF
TRBV5-4,CASSLSGGATGELFF
TRBV27,CASSPGPLLQPQHF
TRBV18,CASSPLTSGDTGELFF
TRBV7-2,CASSLEVRGSEAFF
TRBV5-1,CASSLAGTGRSYNSPLHF
TRBV10-3,CATGTKIPNEQFF
TRBV28,CASGTLSPLYEQYF
TRBV30,CAWRGRGRGNTQYF
TRBV7-9,CASSFTGGVNYGYTF
TRBV5-5,CASSLDQWTQETQYF
TRBV19,CASSPRTGMNTEAFF
TRBV30,CAWSITRTSGGAGVNEQFF
TRBV5-1,CASSSEGRAKGYTF
TRBV7-8,CASSSLTGEKLFF
TRBV10-3,CATRTGGGTGELFF
TRBV6-6,CASSLGRVAYNEQFF
TRBV7-9,CASSLGDGSYEQYF
TRBV28,CATRIRGRLTEAFF
TRBV18,CASSPPSGRPLGYTF